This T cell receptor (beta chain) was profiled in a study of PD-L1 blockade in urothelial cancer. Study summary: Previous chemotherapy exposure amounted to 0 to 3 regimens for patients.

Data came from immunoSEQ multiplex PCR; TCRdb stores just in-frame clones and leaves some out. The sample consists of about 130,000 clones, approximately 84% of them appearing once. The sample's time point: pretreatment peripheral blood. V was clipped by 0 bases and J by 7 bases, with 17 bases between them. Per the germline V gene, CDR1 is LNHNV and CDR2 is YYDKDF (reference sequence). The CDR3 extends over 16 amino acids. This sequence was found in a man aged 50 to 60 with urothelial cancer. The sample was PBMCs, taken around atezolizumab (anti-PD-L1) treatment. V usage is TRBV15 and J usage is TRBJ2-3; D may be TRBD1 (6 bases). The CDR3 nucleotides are TGTGCCACCAGCAGAGATGACCCCCGGACAGAGAATACGCAGTATTTT. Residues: CATSRDDPRTENTQYF. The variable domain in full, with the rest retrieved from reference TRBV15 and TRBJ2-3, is DAMVIQNPRYQVTQFGKPVTLSCSQTLNHNVMYWYQQKSSQAPKLLFHYYDKDFNNEADTPDNFQSRRPNTSFCFLDIRSPGLGDTAMYLCATSRDDPRTENTQYFGPGTRLTVL.